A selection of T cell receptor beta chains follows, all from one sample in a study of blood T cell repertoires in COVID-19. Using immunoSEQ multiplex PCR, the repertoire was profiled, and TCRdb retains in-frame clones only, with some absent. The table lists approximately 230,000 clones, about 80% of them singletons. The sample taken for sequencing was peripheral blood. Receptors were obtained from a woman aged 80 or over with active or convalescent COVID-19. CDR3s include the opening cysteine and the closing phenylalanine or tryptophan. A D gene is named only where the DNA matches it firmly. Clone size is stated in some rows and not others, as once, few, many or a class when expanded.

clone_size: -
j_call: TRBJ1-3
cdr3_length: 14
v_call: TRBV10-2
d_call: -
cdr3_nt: TGCGCCAGCAGTGAAGAGGTGTGGGGAAACACCATATATTTT
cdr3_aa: CASSEEVWGNTIYF

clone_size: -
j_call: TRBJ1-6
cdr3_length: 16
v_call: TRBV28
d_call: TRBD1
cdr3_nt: TGTGCCAGCAGTTTACGACTGACAGGGGGAGGCTCACCCCTCCACTTT
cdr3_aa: CASSLRLTGGGSPLHF

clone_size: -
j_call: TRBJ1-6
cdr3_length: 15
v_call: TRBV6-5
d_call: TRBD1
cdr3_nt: TGTGCCAGCAGCCCCACAGGGGGCCTGGGAACACCCCTCCACTTT
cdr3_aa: CASSPTGGLGTPLHF

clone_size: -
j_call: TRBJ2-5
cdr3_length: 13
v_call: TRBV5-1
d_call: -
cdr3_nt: TGCGCCAGCAGCCTCGCAGGGCCGGAGACCCAGTACTTC
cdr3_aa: CASSLAGPETQYF

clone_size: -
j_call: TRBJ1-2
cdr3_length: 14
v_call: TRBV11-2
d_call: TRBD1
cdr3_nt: TGTGCCAGCAGCAGTAGACAGGGCAACTATGGCTACACCTTC
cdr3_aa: CASSSRQGNYGYTF

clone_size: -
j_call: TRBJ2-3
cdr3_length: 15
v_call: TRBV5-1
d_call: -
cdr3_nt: TGCGCCAGCAGCTTGGCCAGGGCTAGCACAGATACGCAGTATTTT
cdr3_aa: CASSLARASTDTQYF

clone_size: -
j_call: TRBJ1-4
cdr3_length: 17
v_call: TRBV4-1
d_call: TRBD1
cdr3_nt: TGCGCCAGCAGCCAATCCTACCGTGGGACAGTGAATGAAAAACTGTTTTTT
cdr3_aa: CASSQSYRGTVNEKLFF

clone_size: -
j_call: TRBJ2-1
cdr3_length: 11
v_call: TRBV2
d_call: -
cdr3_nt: TGTGCCAGCAACAGGGTCAATGAGCAGTTCTTC
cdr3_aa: CASNRVNEQFF

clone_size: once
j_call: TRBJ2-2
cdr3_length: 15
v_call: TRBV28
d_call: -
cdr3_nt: TGTGCCAGCAGTTTACCCCACCAGGGCACCGGGGAGCTGTTTTTT
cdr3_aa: CASSLPHQGTGELFF

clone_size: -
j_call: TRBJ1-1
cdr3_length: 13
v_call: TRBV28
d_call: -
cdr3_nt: TGTGCCAGCAGTTTAATAGCGAACACTGAAGCTTTCTTT
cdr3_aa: CASSLIANTEAFF

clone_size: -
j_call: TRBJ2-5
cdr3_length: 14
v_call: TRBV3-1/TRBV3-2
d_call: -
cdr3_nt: TGTGCCAGCAGGGCTGAAGGAGGTATGAACGACCAGTACTTC
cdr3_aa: CASRAEGGMNDQYF

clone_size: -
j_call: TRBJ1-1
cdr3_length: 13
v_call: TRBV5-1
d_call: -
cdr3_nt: TGCGCCAGCAGCTTGGCCGGGGACACTGAAGCTTTCTTT
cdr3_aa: CASSLAGDTEAFF

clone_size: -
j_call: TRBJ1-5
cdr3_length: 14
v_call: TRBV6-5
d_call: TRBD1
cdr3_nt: TGTGCCAGCAGACCCGGACAGGGGAGCCAGCCCCAGCATTTT
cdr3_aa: CASRPGQGSQPQHF

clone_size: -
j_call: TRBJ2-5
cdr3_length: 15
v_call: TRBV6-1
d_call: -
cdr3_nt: TGTGCCAGCAGTGAATGGAGCAGAAAGGAAGAGACCCAGTACTTC
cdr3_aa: CASSEWSRKEETQYF

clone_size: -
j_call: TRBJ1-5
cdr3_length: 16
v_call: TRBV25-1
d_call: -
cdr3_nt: TGTGCCAGCAGTGAACAGGGCAGGGGAGGCAATCAGCCCCAGCATTTT
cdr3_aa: CASSEQGRGGNQPQHF

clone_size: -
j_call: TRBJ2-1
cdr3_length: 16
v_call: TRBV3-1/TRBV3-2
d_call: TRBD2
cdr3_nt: TGTGCCAGCAGCCGGGGACTAGCGGGAGTCAACAATGAGCAGTTCTTC
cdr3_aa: CASSRGLAGVNNEQFF

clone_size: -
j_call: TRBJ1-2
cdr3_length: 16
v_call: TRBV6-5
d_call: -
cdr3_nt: TGTGCCAGCAGTTCCCCCGACATAACACTGAACTATGGCTACACCTTC
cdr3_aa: CASSSPDITLNYGYTF

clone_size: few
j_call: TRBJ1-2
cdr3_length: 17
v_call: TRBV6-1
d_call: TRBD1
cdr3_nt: TGTGCCAGCAGTGATAAAGTCCGGACAGGGGGCCGCGATGGCTACACCTTC
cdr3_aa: CASSDKVRTGGRDGYTF

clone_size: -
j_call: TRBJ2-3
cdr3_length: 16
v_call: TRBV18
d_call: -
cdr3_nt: TGTGCCAGCTCACCACTGTCACTCTCGAGCACAGATACGCAGTATTTT
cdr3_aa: CASSPLSLSSTDTQYF

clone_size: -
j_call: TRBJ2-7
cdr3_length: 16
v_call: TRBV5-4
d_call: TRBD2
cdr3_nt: TGTGCCAGCAGAGGTACTAGCGGGCTTGGCTCCTACGAGCAGTACTTC
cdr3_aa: CASRGTSGLGSYEQYF

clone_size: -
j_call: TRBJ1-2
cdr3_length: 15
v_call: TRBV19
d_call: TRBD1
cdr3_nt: TGTGCCAGTAGGGGACAGGGAAATACTAACTATGGCTACACCTTC
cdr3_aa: CASRGQGNTNYGYTF

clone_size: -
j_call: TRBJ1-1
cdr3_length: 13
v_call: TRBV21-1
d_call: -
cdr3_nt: TGTGCCAGCAGCACCTCCCTCCCGGAGGAAGCTTTCTTT
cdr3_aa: CASSTSLPEEAFF

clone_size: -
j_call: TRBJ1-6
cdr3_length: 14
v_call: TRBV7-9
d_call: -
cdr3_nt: TGTGCCAGCAGCTTGGGAGGAATTGATTCACCCCTCCACTTT
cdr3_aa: CASSLGGIDSPLHF

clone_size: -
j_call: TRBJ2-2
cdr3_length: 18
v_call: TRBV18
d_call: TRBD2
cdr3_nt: TGTGCCAGCTCACCACGAGCCAGCGGGGGGGAATCTCCCGGGGAGCTGTTTTTT
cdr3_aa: CASSPRASGGESPGELFF

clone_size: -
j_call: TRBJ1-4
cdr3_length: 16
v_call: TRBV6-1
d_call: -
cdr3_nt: TGTGCCAGCAGTGACCTCATAGGGGGTTTAGGGGAAAAACTGTTTTTT
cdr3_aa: CASSDLIGGLGEKLFF

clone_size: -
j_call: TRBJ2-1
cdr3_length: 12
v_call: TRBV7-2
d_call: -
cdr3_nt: TGTGCCAGCAGCTTAATCAGGCATGAGCAGTTCTTC
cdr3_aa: CASSLIRHEQFF

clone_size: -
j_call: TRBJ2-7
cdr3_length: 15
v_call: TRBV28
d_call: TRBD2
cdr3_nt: TGTGCCAGCAGTTTGAGGGGAGGGTACTCCTACGAGCAGTACTTC
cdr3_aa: CASSLRGGYSYEQYF

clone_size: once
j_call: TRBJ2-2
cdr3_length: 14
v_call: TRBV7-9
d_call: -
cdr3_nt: TGTGCCAGCAGCTTCAACAGGGAAACCGGGGAGCTGTTTTTT
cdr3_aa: CASSFNRETGELFF

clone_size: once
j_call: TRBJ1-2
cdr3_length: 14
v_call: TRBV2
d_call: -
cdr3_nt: TGTGCCAGCAGGGCTGGCCAGGTTTTAGATGGCTACACCTTC
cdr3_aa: CASRAGQVLDGYTF